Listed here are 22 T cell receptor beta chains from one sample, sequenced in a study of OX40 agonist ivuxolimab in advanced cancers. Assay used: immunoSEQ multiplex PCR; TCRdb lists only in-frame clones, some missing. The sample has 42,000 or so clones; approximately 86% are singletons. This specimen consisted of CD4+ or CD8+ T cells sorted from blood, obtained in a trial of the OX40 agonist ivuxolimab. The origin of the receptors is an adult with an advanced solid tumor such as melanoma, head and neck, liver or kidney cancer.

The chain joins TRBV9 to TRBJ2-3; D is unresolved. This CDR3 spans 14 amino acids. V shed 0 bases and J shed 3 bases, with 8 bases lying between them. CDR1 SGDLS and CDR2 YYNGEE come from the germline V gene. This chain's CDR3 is CASSVAPPTDTQYF. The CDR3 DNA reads TGTGCCAGCAGCGTAGCCCCCCCTACAGATACGCAGTATTTT. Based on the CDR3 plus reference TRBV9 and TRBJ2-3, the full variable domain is DSGVTQTPKHLITATGQRVTLRCSPRSGDLSVYWYQQSLDQGLQFLIQYYNGEERAKGNILERFSAQQFPDLHSELNLSSLELGDSALYFCASSVAPPTDTQYFGPGTRLTVL.

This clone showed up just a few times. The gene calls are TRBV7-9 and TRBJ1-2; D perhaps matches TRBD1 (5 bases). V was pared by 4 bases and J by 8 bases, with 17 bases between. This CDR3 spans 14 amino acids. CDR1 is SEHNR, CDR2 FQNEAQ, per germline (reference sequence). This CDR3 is CASSSLFSGRGYTF. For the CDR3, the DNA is TGTGCCAGCAGCTCCCTCTTTTCAGGGAGAGGCTACACCTTC.

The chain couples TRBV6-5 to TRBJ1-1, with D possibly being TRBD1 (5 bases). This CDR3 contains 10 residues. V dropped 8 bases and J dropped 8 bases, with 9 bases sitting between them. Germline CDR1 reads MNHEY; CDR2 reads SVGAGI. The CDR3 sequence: CASGAPEAFF. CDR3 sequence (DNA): TGTGCCAGCGGGGCCCCGGAAGCTTTCTTT.

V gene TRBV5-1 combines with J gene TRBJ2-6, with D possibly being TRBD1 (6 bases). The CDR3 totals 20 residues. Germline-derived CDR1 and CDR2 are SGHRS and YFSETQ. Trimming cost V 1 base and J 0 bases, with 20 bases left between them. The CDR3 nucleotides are TGCGCCAGCAGCTTGCCCCCCAAGACAGGAACCCACTCTGGGGCCAACGTCCTGACTTTC. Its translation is CASSLPPKTGTHSGANVLTF.

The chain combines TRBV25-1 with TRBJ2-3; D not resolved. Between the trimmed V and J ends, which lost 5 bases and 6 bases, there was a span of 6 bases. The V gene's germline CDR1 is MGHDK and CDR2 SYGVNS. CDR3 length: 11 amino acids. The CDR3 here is CASSFSDTQYF. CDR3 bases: TGTGCCAGCAGTTTCTCGGATACGCAGTATTTT. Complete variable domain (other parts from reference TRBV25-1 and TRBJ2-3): EADIYQTPRYLVIGTGKKITLECSQTMGHDKMYWYQQDPGMELHLIHYSYGVNSTEKGDLSSESTVSRIRTEHFPLTLESARPSHTSQYLCASSFSDTQYFGPGTRLTVL.

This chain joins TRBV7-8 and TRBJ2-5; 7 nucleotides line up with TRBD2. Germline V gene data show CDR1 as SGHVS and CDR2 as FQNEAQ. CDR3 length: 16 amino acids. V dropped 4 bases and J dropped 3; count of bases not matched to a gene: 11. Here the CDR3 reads CASSSQTSFSKETQYF. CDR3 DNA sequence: TGTGCCAGCAGCTCCCAGACTAGCTTTTCAAAAGAGACCCAGTACTTC.

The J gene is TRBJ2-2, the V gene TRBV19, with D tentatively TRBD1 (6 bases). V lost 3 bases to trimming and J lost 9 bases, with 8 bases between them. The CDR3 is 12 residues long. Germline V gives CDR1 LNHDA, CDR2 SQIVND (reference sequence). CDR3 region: CASSIGDRELFF. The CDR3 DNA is TGTGCCAGTAGTATTGGGGACAGGGAGCTGTTTTTT.

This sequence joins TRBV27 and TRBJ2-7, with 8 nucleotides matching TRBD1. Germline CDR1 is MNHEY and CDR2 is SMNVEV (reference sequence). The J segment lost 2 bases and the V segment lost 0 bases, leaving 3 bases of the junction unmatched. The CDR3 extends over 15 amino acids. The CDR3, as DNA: TGTGCCAGCAGTTTATCGGGGACAGGAGCCTACGAGCAGTACTTC. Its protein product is CASSLSGTGAYEQYF.

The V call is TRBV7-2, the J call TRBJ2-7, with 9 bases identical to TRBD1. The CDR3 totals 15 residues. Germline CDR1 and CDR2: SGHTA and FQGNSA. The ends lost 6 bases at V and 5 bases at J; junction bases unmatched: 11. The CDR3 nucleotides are TGTGCCAGCAGGCCGGCGGGACAGGGATCCAACGAGCAGTACTTC. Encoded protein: CASRPAGQGSNEQYF.

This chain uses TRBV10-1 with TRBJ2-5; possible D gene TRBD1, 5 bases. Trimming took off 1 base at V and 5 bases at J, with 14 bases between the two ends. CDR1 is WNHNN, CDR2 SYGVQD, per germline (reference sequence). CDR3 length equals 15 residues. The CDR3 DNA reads TGCGCCAGCAGTGAGTTTCAACTGCCAGGGGAGACCCAGTACTTC. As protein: CASSEFQLPGETQYF.

CDR3: CASSPTSGGHNEQFF. The CDR3 nucleotides read TGCGCCAGCAGCCCGACTAGCGGGGGGCACAATGAGCAGTTCTTC. The gene calls are TRBV10-2 and TRBJ2-1; 13 positions match TRBD2. This CDR3 has 15 residues. Germline CDR1 reads WSHSY; CDR2 reads SAAADI. Trimming at V came to 6 bases and at J to 5 bases, leaving 4 bases not matched to a gene.

CDR3 coding DNA: TGTGCCAGCAGTTTATTCGGGGGTGCCACTGAAGCTTTCTTT. As protein: CASSLFGGATEAFF. V and J are TRBV28 and TRBJ1-1, with D possibly matching TRBD1 (5 bases). V was trimmed by 1 base and J by 4 bases, leaving 10 bases between them. This CDR3 is built from 14 residues. CDR1 MDHEN and CDR2 SYDVKM come from the germline V gene. The full variable domain, in which reference TRBV28 and TRBJ1-1 provide the parts outside the CDR3, is DVKVTQSSRYLVKRTGEKVFLECVQDMDHENMFWYRQDPGLGLRLIYFSYDVKMKEKGDIPEGYSVSREKKERFSLILESASTNQTSMYLCASSLFGGATEAFFGQGTRLTVV.

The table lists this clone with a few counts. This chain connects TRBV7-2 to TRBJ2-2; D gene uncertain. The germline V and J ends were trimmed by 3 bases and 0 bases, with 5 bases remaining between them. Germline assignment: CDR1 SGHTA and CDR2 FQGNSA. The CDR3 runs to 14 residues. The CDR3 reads CASSFRTNTGELFF. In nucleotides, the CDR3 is TGTGCCAGCAGCTTCCGGACGAACACCGGGGAGCTGTTTTTT.

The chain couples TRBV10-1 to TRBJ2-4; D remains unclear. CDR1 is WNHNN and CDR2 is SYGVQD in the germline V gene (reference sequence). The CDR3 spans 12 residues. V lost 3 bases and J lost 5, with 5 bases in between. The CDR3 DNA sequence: TGCGCCAGCAGTGATATAGAAAACATTCAGTACTTC. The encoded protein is CASSDIENIQYF.

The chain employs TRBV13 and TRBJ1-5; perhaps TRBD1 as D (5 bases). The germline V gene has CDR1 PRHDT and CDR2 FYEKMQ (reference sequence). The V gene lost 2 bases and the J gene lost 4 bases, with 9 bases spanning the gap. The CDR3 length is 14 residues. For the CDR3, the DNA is TGTGCCAGCAGCTTACAGGGTGGGAATCAGCCCCAGCATTTT. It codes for CASSLQGGNQPQHF.

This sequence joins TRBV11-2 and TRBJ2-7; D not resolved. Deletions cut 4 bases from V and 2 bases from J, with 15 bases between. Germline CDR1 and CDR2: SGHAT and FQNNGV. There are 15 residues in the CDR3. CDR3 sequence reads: CASSSIGRVAYEQYF. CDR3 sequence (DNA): TGTGCCAGCAGCTCCATCGGCCGGGTAGCCTACGAGCAGTACTTC.

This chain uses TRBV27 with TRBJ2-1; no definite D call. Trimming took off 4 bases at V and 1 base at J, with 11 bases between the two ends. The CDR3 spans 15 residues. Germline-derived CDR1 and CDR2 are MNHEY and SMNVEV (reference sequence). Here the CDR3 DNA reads TGTGCCAGCAGTTGGAGCGACGGTTCCTACAATGAGCAGTTCTTC. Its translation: CASSWSDGSYNEQFF.

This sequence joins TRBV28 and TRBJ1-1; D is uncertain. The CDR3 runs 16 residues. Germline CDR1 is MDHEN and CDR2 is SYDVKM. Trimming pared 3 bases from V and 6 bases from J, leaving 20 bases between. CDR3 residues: CASSFRISDGGAEAFF. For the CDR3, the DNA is TGTGCCAGCAGTTTTCGAATTTCTGACGGCGGGGCTGAAGCTTTCTTT.

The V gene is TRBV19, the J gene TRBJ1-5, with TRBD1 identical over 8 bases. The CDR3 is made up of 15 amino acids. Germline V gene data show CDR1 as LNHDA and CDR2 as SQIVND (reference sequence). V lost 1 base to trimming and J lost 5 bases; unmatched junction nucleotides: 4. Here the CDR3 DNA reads TGTGCCAGTAGTATAGTCCCAGGGGGCTATCAGCCCCAGCATTTT. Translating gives CASSIVPGGYQPQHF.

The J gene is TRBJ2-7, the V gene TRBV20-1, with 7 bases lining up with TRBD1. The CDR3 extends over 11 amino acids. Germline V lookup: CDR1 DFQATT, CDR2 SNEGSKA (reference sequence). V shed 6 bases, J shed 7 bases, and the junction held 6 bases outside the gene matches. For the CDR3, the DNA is TGCAGTGCAAAGACAGGGTGGGAGCAGTACGTC. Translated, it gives CSAKTGWEQYV.

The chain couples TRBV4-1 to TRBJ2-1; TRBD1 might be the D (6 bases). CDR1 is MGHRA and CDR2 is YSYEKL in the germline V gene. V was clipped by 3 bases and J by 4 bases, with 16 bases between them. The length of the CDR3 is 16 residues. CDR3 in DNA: TGCGCCAGCAGCCAGTCTCCTGAGACAGGATACAATGAGCAGTTCTTC. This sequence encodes CASSQSPETGYNEQFF.

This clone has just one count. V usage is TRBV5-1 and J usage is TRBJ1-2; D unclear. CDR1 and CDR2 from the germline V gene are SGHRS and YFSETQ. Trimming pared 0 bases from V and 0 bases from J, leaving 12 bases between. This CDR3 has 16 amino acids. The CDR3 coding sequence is TGCGCCAGCAGCTTGGTAGGGCCAGGCACTAACTATGGCTACACCTTC. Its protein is CASSLVGPGTNYGYTF.